This T cell receptor (beta chain) was recovered during a study of blood T cells in healthy people across ages. A J-beta primer mix and a sample-barcoded 5' primer were used in a second PCR of about 7 to 11 cycles. A single record per CDR3 protein comes from TCRdb applying MiXCR to the 5' RACE reads. This table has more than 450,000 distinct CDR3 sequences, about 27% appearing once. The CDR3 runs 13 residues. In its sample, this clonotype was seen a few times. This sample also appeared in a second study, on T cells of mothers and their children. That report notes: It was found that thymic selection shapes TCR recombination output similarly in related and unrelated pairs. Overlap measured in related mother-child pairs was slightly, non-significantly higher than in unrelated pairs.

The receptor was derived from a boy between 2 and 10 years old in good health. The sample comprised blood. This chain joins TRBV12-3 or TRBV12-4 and TRBJ2-1, with D possibly TRBD2 on 5 matching bases. The DNA end lines up better with TRBJ2-5; the J call may be wrong. The chain's CDR3 is CASSFTRRETQYF. CDR3 bases: TGTGCCAGCAGTTTCACTAGACGGGAGACCCAGTACTTC.